This T cell receptor beta chain comes out of a study of T-cell reconstitution after alpha-beta-depleted transplantation in children. General observations from the study: Surviving recipient cells, namely T cells and thymic progenitors, were the source of high day-60 TCRbeta diversity in some patients. There were reportedly several hundred expanded graft clones from which alpha-beta T cells came about two months after transplant. Counts and diversity of T cells one year after transplant came mostly from newly produced T cells.

The CDR3 is made up of 17 amino acids. The V end lost 3 bases, the J end lost 0 bases, and 16 bases lay between the germline ends. The V gene's germline CDR1 is SGDLS and CDR2 YYNGEE. The library targeted TCRbeta and was prepared with unique molecular identifiers. TCRdb passed the PCR reads through MiXCR, listing each CDR3 protein once. The sample shows around 420,000 distinct CDR3 sequences, roughly 17% of them seen only once. This clonotype was picked up a small number of times. Its antigen is not identified. The sequence was collected from a boy under two years old who had a stem cell transplant for Wiskott-Aldrich syndrome, so the T cells may come from the graft donor. The sequencing used PBMCs, mostly from graft donor cells, collected 360 days after TCRalphabeta/CD19-depleted stem cell transplant. The rearrangement joins TRBV9 to TRBJ2-4; possible D gene TRBD1, 5 bases. CDR3 loop: CASSAVVGVGAKNIQYF. The CDR3 DNA is TGTGCCAGCAGCGCGGTAGTAGGGGTTGGAGCCAAAAACATTCAGTACTTC.